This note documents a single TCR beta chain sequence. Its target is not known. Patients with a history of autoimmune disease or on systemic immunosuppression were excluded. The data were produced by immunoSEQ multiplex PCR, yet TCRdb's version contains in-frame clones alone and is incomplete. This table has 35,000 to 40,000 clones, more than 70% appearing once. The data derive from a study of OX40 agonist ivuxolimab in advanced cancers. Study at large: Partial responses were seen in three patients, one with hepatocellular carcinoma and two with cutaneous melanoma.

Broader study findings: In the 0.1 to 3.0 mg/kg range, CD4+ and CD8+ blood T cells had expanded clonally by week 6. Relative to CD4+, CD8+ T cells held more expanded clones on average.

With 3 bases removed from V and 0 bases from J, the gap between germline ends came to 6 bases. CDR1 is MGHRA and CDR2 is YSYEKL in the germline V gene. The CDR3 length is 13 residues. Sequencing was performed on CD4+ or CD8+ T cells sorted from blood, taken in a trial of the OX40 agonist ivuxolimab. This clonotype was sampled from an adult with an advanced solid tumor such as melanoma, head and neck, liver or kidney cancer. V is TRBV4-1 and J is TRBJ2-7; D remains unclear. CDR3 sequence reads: CASSQSSSYEQYF. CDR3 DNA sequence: TGCGCCAGCAGCCAGTCCAGCTCCTACGAGCAGTACTTC.